This entry lists 20 T cell receptor beta chains sequenced from one sample in a study of blood T cell repertoires in COVID-19. Profiling relied on immunoSEQ multiplex PCR, and the TCRdb table lists in-frame clones only, not all of them. The sample lists approximately 230,000 clones, approximately 90% occurring once. The sequenced sample consisted of peripheral blood. The source is a woman aged 25 to 39 with COVID-19, enrolled during active disease.

V gene TRBV11-3 combines with J gene TRBJ2-2; no firm D call. The V gene lost 1 base and the J gene lost 4 bases, with 7 bases spanning the gap. CDR3 length: 14 amino acids. Germline CDR1 SGHNT, CDR2 YENEEA. CDR3 bases: TGTGCCAGCAGCTTAGTCCTCCGCACCGGGGAGCTGTTTTTT. Protein sequence: CASSLVLRTGELFF. The whole variable domain, filled in from reference TRBV11-3 and TRBJ2-2, reads EAGVVQSPRYKIIEKKQPVAFWCNPISGHNTLYWYLQNLGQGPELLIRYENEEAVDDSQLPKDRFSAERLKGVDSTLKIQPAELGDSAVYLCASSLVLRTGELFFGEGSRLTVL.

This chain joins TRBV5-1 and TRBJ2-1; a weak D match, TRBD1 (6 bases). Germline V gives CDR1 SGHRS, CDR2 YFSETQ. Deletions cut 0 bases from V and 9 bases from J, with 22 bases between. There are 17 residues in the CDR3. The CDR3 spells CASSLAQAQASRGEQFF. The CDR3, as DNA: TGCGCCAGCAGCTTGGCGCAGGCACAGGCTTCCAGGGGTGAGCAGTTCTTC.

This CDR3 reads CASSLDDYSNEQFF. DNA of the CDR3: TGTGCCAGCAGCTTGGACGATTATAGCAATGAGCAGTTCTTC. This chain joins TRBV5-4 and TRBJ2-1; unclear D gene. The ends were cut back, 0 bases at V and 6 bases at J, with 10 bases in the middle. Germline-derived CDR1 and CDR2 are SGHNT and YYREEE (reference sequence). The length of the CDR3 is 14 residues.

The chain joins TRBV30 to TRBJ2-2; D ambiguous. This CDR3 comprises 14 residues. V was pared by 1 base and J by 0 bases, with 6 bases between. The germline V gene has CDR1 GTSNPN and CDR2 SVGIG (reference sequence). For the CDR3, the DNA is TGTGCCTGGAGTGATACTACGAACACCGGGGAGCTGTTTTTT. It specifies CAWSDTTNTGELFF.

This clone has just a few counts. This sequence joins TRBV27 and TRBJ2-1; 10 bases fit TRBD2. With V trimmed by 6 bases and J by 5 bases, 7 bases remained unmatched. The CDR3 length is 15 residues. Germline V gives CDR1 MNHEY, CDR2 SMNVEV (reference sequence). CDR3 protein: CASRALAGFNNEQFF. In DNA form, the CDR3 reads TGTGCCAGCAGGGCACTAGCGGGATTTAACAATGAGCAGTTCTTC.

V and J are TRBV3-1 (or the pseudogene TRBV3-2) and TRBJ1-5, with D possibly TRBD1 on 6 matching bases. The CDR3 totals 14 residues. Looked up from germline, CDR1 is LGHDT and CDR2 is YNNKEL (reference sequence). V lost 4 bases, J lost 7 bases, and 14 bases lay in between. This CDR3 reads CASSLQSGGQPQHF. CDR3 nucleotide sequence: TGTGCCAGCAGCCTGCAGAGCGGGGGCCAGCCCCAGCATTTT.

In nucleotides, the CDR3 is TGTGCCAGCAGCCGGACAGGGGGTCGAGATACGCAGTATTTT. Amino acids: CASSRTGGRDTQYF. This sequence joins TRBV9 and TRBJ2-3; TRBD1 aligns across 10 bases. CDR1 is SGDLS and CDR2 is YYNGEE in the germline V gene. J was trimmed by 5 bases and V by 4 bases; bases with no gene match: 4. The CDR3 runs 14 residues.

The chain uses TRBV7-2 and TRBJ1-1, with D tentatively TRBD1 (5 bases). V dropped 4 bases and J dropped 1 base, with 7 bases sitting between them. Germline V CDR1 and CDR2: SGHTA, FQGNSA. This CDR3 spans 13 amino acids. CDR3 in amino acids: CASSSQENTEAFF. The CDR3 DNA follows: TGTGCCAGCAGCTCACAGGAGAACACTGAAGCTTTCTTT.

The V and J genes are TRBV10-3 and TRBJ2-1, with D perhaps matching TRBD2 (5 bases). Germline V gene sequence: CDR1 ENHRY, CDR2 SYGVKD. The V end lost 0 bases, the J end lost 5 bases, and 14 bases lay between the germline ends. The CDR3 extends over 16 amino acids. The CDR3 DNA follows: TGTGCCATCAGTGAGTCGAAGGGAGACCCAGACAATGAGCAGTTCTTC. It translates to CAISESKGDPDNEQFF.

The rearrangement uses TRBV3-1 (or the pseudogene TRBV3-2) and TRBJ2-7; D perhaps matches TRBD1 (6 bases). The CDR3 is 13 residues long. CDR1 and CDR2 from the germline V gene are LGHDT and YNNKEL (reference sequence). Trimming took off 4 bases at V and 3 bases at J, with 10 bases between the two ends. In nucleotides, the CDR3 is TGTGCCAGCAGCCCACAGGGTAACTACGAGCAGTACTTC. This codes for CASSPQGNYEQYF.

This chain uses TRBV23-1 with TRBJ2-5; weak D call: TRBD2 (6 bases). TRBV23-1 is placed among ORFs of uncertain function. Trimming left V 6 bases short and J 5 bases short, with 19 bases between. This CDR3 contains 15 residues. The CDR3 region has the DNA TGCGCCAGCAGCCCCGCCAGCCGCCGGGGGGAGACCCAGTACTTC. Translated: CASSPASRRGETQYF.

The V call is TRBV23-1, the J call TRBJ1-3, with 8 bases that match TRBD1. TRBV23-1 is an ORF, and what it does is uncertain. V trimming: 3 bases; J trimming: 4 bases; junction bases outside the gene matches: 11. This CDR3 spans 17 amino acids. The CDR3, as DNA: TGCGCCAGCAGTCACGCCCCTCAGGACAGGGTGGGAAACACCATATATTTT. It is translated as CASSHAPQDRVGNTIYF.

This chain joins TRBV5-4 and TRBJ2-1; 8 bases match TRBD2. This CDR3 contains 15 residues. Germline trimming cut 5 bases from V and 0 bases from J; bases unmatched to any gene: 4. Germline CDR1 is SGHNT and CDR2 is YYREEE (reference sequence). CDR3 region: CASSYGTSSYNEQFF. CDR3 DNA: TGTGCCAGCAGTTATGGGACTAGCTCCTACAATGAGCAGTTCTTC.

The CDR3 coding sequence is TGTGCCAGCAGTTTCCCCGGGGACACCTTTACGGGCGCTGGCTACACCTTC. This gives the protein CASSFPGDTFTGAGYTF. The V gene is TRBV28, the J gene TRBJ1-2, with D perhaps matching TRBD1 (6 bases). This CDR3 is built from 17 residues. Looked up from germline, CDR1 is MDHEN and CDR2 is SYDVKM. V gave up 3 bases and J gave up 7 bases, with 24 bases separating them.

This chain connects TRBV29-1 to TRBJ1-1; 10 nucleotides align to TRBD1. This CDR3 spans 13 amino acids. Per the germline V gene, CDR1 is SQVTM and CDR2 is ANQGSEA. The J segment lost 1 base and the V segment lost 6 bases, leaving 2 bases of the junction unmatched. CDR3 bases: TGCAGCGTGACAGGGGGCGAGAACACTGAAGCTTTCTTT. Protein sequence: CSVTGGENTEAFF.

This chain connects TRBV5-1 to TRBJ2-1; D uncertain. This CDR3 is 14 amino acids long. V was shortened by 4 bases and J by 5 bases, with 13 bases between the two germline ends. CDR1 SGHRS and CDR2 YFSETQ come from the germline V gene. The CDR3 nucleotides read TGCGCCAGCAGCCCAGTACCGCCTCACAATGAGCAGTTCTTC. Translation gives CASSPVPPHNEQFF.

In this sample, this clone turned up a few times. The CDR3 DNA reads as TGTGCCAGCAGCCGAAGCGGGGGGCCCTACAATGAGCAGTTCTTC. Translated: CASSRSGGPYNEQFF. The rearrangement uses TRBV9 and TRBJ2-1; 9 bases match TRBD2. CDR1 is SGDLS, CDR2 YYNGEE, per germline. Trimming cost V 4 bases and J 2 bases; bases outside gene matches: 4. The CDR3 is made up of 15 amino acids.

This chain connects TRBV29-1 to TRBJ1-1; no definite D call. The CDR3 has 12 amino acids. Germline-derived CDR1 and CDR2 are SQVTM and ANQGSEA. The V end was cut by 8 bases, the J end by 1 base, with 11 bases between. For the CDR3, the DNA is TGCAGCTGCCATGGCAGGAACACTGAAGCTTTCTTT. Amino acids: CSCHGRNTEAFF.

The chain uses TRBV19 and TRBJ1-6; D not resolved. Germline V CDR1 and CDR2: LNHDA, SQIVND (reference sequence). The CDR3 is made up of 16 amino acids. V was cut by 5 bases and J by 7 bases, with 18 bases left in between. The CDR3 here is CASSAGGFHINSPLHF. CDR3 nucleotides: TGTGCCAGTAGTGCTGGAGGTTTCCATATCAATTCACCCCTCCACTTT.

The rearrangement links TRBV21-1 to TRBJ1-1; the table names TRBD1, a call not compared with the DNA. TRBV21-1 is classified as a pseudogene. The CDR3 has 17 residues. The CDR3 sequence: CASSNGDRGDMNTEAFF. CDR3 DNA: TGTGCCAGCAGCAATGGGGACAGGGGTGATATGAACACTGAAGCTTTCTTT.